This TCR beta chain is drawn from a study of cytomegalovirus exposure and HLA in healthy donors. The PCR used 60 Vbeta and 13 Jbeta primers. TCRdb's table, derived via immunoSEQ multiplex PCR, lists solely in-frame clones and lacks some. The data show about 110,000 clones, with over 75% seen just once and approximately 4.2% held by the top ten. What was sequenced was PBMCs. The clonotype was recovered from a male donor in good health and CMV-seronegative.

Here the CDR3 reads CASRAGTRIYEQYF. In DNA form, the CDR3 reads TGTGCCAGCAGGGCTGGGACTCGTATCTACGAGCAGTACTTC. The genes are TRBV6-1 and TRBJ2-7; D possibly corresponds to TRBD2 (6 bases). This CDR3 contains 14 residues. Per germline, CDR1 MNHNS and CDR2 SASEGT. Deletions cut 6 bases from V and 3 bases from J, with 15 bases between.